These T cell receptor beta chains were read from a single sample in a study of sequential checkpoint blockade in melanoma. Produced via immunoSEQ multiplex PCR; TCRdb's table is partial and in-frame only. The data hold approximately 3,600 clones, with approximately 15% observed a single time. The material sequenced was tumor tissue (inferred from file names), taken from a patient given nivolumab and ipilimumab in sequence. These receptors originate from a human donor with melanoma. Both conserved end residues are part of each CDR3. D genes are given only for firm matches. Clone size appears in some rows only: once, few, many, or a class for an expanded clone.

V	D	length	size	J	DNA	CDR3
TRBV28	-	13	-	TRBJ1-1	TGTGCCAGCAGACCTCAGGGGCGGACTGAAGCTTTCTTT	CASRPQGRTEAFF
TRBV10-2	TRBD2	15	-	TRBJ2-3	TGCGCCAGCACCGGGGGGACTCCCCCTAGGGATACGCAGTATTTT	CASTGGTPPRDTQYF
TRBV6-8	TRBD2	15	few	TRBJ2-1	TGTGCCAGCAAAATTCTCAGCGGGGGGGCCATAGAGCAGTTCTTC	CASKILSGGAIEQFF
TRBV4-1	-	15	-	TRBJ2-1	TGCGCCAGCAGCCAAACCGGGACAACTTACAATGAGCAGTTCTTC	CASSQTGTTYNEQFF
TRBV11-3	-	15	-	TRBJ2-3	TGTGCCAGCAGCTCCCGGGACAGCGGGACAGATACGCAGTATTTT	CASSSRDSGTDTQYF
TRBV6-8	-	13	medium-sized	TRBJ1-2	TGTGCCAGCATGACCACCGGAGCCTATGGCTACACCTTC	CASMTTGAYGYTF
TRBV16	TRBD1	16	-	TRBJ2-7	TGTGCCAGCAGCCAAAGTAGCAGGGGGACCCCCTACGAGCAGTACTTC	CASSQSSRGTPYEQYF
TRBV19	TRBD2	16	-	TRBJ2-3	TGTGCCAGTAGTGATAGCGGGGGGGGACCCACAGATACGCAGTATTTT	CASSDSGGGPTDTQYF
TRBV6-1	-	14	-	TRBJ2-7	TGTGCCAGCAGTGAAGCTGGGACAAGGAACGAGCAGTACTTC	CASSEAGTRNEQYF
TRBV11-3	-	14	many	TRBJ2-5	TGTGCCAGCATGGATAATACGGGATGGGAGACCCAGTACTTC	CASMDNTGWETQYF
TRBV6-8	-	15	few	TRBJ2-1	TGTGCCAGCAGTGACCAAGCCGGGCCGTACAATGAGCAGTTCTTC	CASSDQAGPYNEQFF
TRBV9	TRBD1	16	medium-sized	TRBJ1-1	TGTGCCAGCAGCGTAGCCGGGACAGGGCTTGAAACTGAAGCTTTCTTT	CASSVAGTGLETEAFF
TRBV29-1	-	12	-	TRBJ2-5	TGCAGCGTTGAAGATCCGGGGGAGACCCAGTACTTC	CSVEDPGETQYF
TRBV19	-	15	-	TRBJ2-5	TGTGCCAGTAGTATAGGGGCAGAACCTGTGAAGACCCAGTACTTC	CASSIGAEPVKTQYF
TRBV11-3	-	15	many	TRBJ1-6	TGTGCCAGCAGCTTAGGACGGGGAAATAATTCACCCCTCCACTTT	CASSLGRGNNSPLHF
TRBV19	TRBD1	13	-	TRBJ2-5	TGTGCCAGTAGTAAGACAGGGTCGGAGACCCAGTACTTC	CASSKTGSETQYF
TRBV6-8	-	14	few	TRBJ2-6	TGTGCCAGCAGTCCCGAGGGGGGGGCCAACGTCCTGACTTTC	CASSPEGGANVLTF
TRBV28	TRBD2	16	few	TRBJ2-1	TGTGCCAGCAGTTCGCCTACGGGAGGGCCTACCAATGAGCAGTTCTTC	CASSSPTGGPTNEQFF
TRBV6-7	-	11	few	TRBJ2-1	TGTGCCGTTAGCGGTTACAATGAGCAGTTCTTC	CAVSGYNEQFF
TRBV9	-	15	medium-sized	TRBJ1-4	TGTGCCAGCAGCGTAGGGGTTTCAACTAATGAAAAACTGTTTTTT	CASSVGVSTNEKLFF
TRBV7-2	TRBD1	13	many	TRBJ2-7	TGTGCCAGCAGTACGACAGGGGGCTACGAGCAGTACTTC	CASSTTGGYEQYF
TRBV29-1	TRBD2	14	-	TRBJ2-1	TGCAGCGTTGAAGACTGGGGGGGTGAGCATGAGCAGTTCTTC	CSVEDWGGEHEQFF
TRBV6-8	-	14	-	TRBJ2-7	TGTGCCATCAAGAGGGACTTTTCCTCCTACGAGCAGTACTTC	CAIKRDFSSYEQYF
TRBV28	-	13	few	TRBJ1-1	TGTGCCAGCACCCCGACAGCGAACACTGAAGCTTTCTTT	CASTPTANTEAFF
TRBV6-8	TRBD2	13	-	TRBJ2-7	TGTGCCAGCAGTAAGCGGGGTGGCGACGAGCAGTACTTC	CASSKRGGDEQYF
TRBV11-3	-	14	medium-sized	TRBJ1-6	TGTGCCAGCAGCTTGGGACAAGTTAATTCACCCCTCCACTTT	CASSLGQVNSPLHF
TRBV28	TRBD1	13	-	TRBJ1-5	TGTGCCAGCAGACAGGGGGCGCGGCAGCCCCAGCATTTT	CASRQGARQPQHF
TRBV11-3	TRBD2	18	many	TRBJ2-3	TGTGCCAGCAGCCAAGTGTCCGGGACTAGCGGGGGTGAGGATACGCAGTATTTT	CASSQVSGTSGGEDTQYF
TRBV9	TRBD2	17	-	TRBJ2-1	TGTGCCAGCAGCGGAGGGGCCGGGACTAGCTTTTCCAATGAGCAGTTCTTC	CASSGGAGTSFSNEQFF
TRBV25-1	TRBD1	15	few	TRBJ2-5	TGTGCCAGCAGTGAATTCCGGGACAGGGTTCAGACCCAGTACTTC	CASSEFRDRVQTQYF
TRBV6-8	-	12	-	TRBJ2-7	TGTGCCAGCAGTTGGGACTCCTACGAGCAGTACTTC	CASSWDSYEQYF
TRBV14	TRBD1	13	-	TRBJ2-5	TGTGCCAGCAGCGGGTCCAGGGGGGAGACCCAGTACTTC	CASSGSRGETQYF
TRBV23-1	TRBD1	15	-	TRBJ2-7	TGCGCCAGCAGCCAGTCCGGGACAGGGGGTCTCGAGCAGTACTTC	CASSQSGTGGLEQYF
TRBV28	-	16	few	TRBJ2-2	TGTGCCAGCAGTCCCCGGACAGCTTCTAGGACCGGGGAGCTGTTTTTT	CASSPRTASRTGELFF
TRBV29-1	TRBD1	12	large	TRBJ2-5	TGCAGCGCCATGACAGGGACAGAGACCCAGTACTTC	CSAMTGTETQYF
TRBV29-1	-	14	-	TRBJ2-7	TGCAGCGTTGAAGGGTCGAGGGGCCTGGGGGAGCAGTACTTC	CSVEGSRGLGEQYF
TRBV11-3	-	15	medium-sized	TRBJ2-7	TGTGCCAGCAGCCCCGAACGTGGGGCTGGGTACGAGCAGTACTTC	CASSPERGAGYEQYF
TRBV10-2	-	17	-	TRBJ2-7	TGCGCCAGCACCCAAGTTGTCAGGGGACTGATCTCCTACGAGCAGTACTTC	CASTQVVRGLISYEQYF
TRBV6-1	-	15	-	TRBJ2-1	TGTGCCATCAGTGAAGGGGAGGAATCCTACAATGAGCAGTTCTTC	CAISEGEESYNEQFF
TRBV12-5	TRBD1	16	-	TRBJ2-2	TGTGCTAGTGGTTTGGTATGGGGACAGGAGGCCGGGGAGCTGTTTTTT	CASGLVWGQEAGELFF